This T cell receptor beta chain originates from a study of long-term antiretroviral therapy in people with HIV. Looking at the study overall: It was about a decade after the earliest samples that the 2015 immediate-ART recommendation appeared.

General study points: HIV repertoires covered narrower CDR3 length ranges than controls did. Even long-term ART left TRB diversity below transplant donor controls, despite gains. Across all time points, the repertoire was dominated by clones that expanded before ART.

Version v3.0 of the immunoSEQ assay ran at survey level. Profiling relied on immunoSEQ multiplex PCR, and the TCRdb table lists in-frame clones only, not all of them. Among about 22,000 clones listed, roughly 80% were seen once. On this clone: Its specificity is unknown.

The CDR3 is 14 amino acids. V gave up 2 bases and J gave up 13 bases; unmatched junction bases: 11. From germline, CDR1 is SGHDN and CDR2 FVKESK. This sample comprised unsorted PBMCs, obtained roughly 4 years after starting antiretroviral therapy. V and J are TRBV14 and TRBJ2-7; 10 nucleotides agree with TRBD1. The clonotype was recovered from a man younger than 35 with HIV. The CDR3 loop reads CASSQRQGGQGVYF. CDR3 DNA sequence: TGTGCCAGCAGCCAAAGGCAAGGTGGACAGGGGGTATACTTC.